Detailed here is one TCR beta chain. Its antigen is not known. MiXCR, run by TCRdb on the 5' RACE reads, gives a single entry per CDR3 protein. Of 450,000 or so distinct CDR3 sequences detected, about 23% appear once; the ten largest clones hold under 15%. The entry originates in a study of T-cell memory formation after mild COVID-19. Broader study findings: Contracting clones, day 15 to 85, had balanced CD4/CD8, and later expanders favored CD4+. Shrinking CD4+ clones resided mostly in CM and EM, and CD8+ ones in EMRA.

This sequence was found in an adult woman who had mild COVID-19 (a few samples of this study predate the infection). Cell type and time point are not known. The sample comprised PBMCs or a T cell subset sorted from them (not recorded which).

As DNA, the CDR3 is TGTGCCACCTCTCTCGGGGTCGTCACTGAAGCTTTCTTT. It is translated as CATSLGVVTEAFF. The rearrangement links TRBV6-5 to TRBJ1-1; D is ambiguous. Trimming stripped 10 bases from V and 4 bases from J, with 16 bases between. Germline-derived CDR1 and CDR2 are MNHEY and SVGAGI. The CDR3 is made up of 13 amino acids.